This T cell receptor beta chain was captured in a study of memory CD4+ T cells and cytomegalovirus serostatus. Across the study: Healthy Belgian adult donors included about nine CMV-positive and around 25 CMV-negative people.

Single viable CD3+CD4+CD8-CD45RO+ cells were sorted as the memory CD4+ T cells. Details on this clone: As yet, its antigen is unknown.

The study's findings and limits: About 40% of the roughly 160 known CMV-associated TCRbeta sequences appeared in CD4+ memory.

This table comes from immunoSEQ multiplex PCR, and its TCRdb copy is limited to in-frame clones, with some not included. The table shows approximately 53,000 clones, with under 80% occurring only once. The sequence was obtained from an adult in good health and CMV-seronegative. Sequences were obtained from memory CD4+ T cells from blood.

CDR3 DNA sequence: TGTGCCAGCAGCCAGAGGCAGGGAGGGCAAGAGACCCAGTACTTC. Translating gives CASSQRQGGQETQYF. The chain has TRBV11-3 and TRBJ2-5; 7 bases agree with TRBD2. Unmatched junction bases numbered 8, after V lost 5 bases and J lost 2 bases. This CDR3 contains 15 residues. In germline, CDR1 is SGHNT, CDR2 YENEEA.